A selection of T cell receptor beta chains follows, all from one sample in a study of blood T cell repertoires in COVID-19. This table comes from immunoSEQ multiplex PCR, and its TCRdb copy is limited to in-frame clones, with some not included. The sample yields 200,000 to 300,000 clones, 86% seen once. Sequenced sample: PBMCs or T cells enriched from blood (not recorded which). Receptors were obtained from a woman aged 40 to 50 with acute COVID-19. CDR3s include the opening cysteine and the closing phenylalanine or tryptophan. D genes are given only for firm matches. Size values are once, few and many counts, or a class for expanded clones, and some rows have none.

J gene | CDR3 length | V gene | clone size | D gene | CDR3 protein | CDR3 DNA
TRBJ1-3 | 12 | TRBV10-3 | . | TRBD1 | CAISEYRGQVYF | TGTGCCATCAGTGAATACAGGGGACAAGTATATTTT
TRBJ2-1 | 14 | TRBV5-6 | . | TRBD2 | CASAGLAANNEQFF | TGTGCCAGCGCCGGACTAGCGGCTAACAATGAGCAGTTCTTC
TRBJ1-1 | 9 | TRBV5-1 | . | . | CASSNEAFF | TGCGCCAGCAGTAATGAAGCTTTCTTT
TRBJ2-5 | 14 | TRBV9 | . | . | CASSGAGPQETQYF | TGTGCCAGCAGCGGAGCGGGCCCCCAAGAGACCCAGTACTTC
TRBJ1-4 | 14 | TRBV5-1 | . | . | CASSLGHSGEKLFF | TGCGCCAGCAGCTTGGGCCACAGCGGTGAAAAACTGTTTTTT
TRBJ2-7 | 13 | TRBV6-5 | . | . | CASSGTSSYEQYF | TGTGCCAGCTCTGGGACATCCTCCTACGAGCAGTACTTC
TRBJ1-2 | 16 | TRBV11-3 | . | TRBD1 | CASSLPSGQEGYGYTF | TGTGCCAGCAGCTTACCTTCGGGACAGGAAGGCTATGGCTACACCTTC
TRBJ1-4 | 16 | TRBV10-3 | . | TRBD1 | CAISDSLRTGTEKLFF | TGTGCCATCAGTGACTCCTTGAGGACAGGGACTGAAAAACTGTTTTTT
TRBJ2-2 | 15 | TRBV3-1/TRBV3-2 | . | . | CASSQEQELTGELFF | TGTGCCAGCAGCCAAGAACAGGAGTTGACCGGGGAGCTGTTTTTT
TRBJ1-6 | 17 | TRBV28 | once | TRBD1 | CASSLYPSGGPNSPLHF | TGTGCCAGCAGTTTATATCCCTCAGGGGGCCCCAATTCACCCCTCCACTTT
TRBJ2-1 | 17 | TRBV15 | . | . | CATSRDTQASAHNEQFF | TGTGCCACCAGCAGAGATACCCAGGCTAGCGCCCACAATGAGCAGTTCTTC
TRBJ2-7 | 20 | TRBV6-4 | . | TRBD2 | CASRHLADIAGVTIGYEQYF | TGTGCCAGCAGACACCTCGCGGACATAGCGGGAGTCACCATTGGGTACGAGCAGTACTTC
TRBJ1-2 | 13 | TRBV30 | once | TRBD1 | CAWSGRGLNGYTF | TGTGCCTGGAGTGGCAGGGGGCTTAATGGCTACACCTTC
TRBJ2-2 | 15 | TRBV2 | . | . | CASSAGRQYTGELFF | TGTGCCAGCAGTGCAGGCCGGCAGTACACCGGGGAGCTGTTTTTT
TRBJ1-4 | 15 | TRBV5-1 | . | . | CASSPSGSANEKLFF | TGCGCCAGCAGCCCAAGCGGGTCGGCTAATGAAAAACTGTTTTTT
TRBJ1-3 | 16 | TRBV19 | . | . | CASSIKRAGSGNTIYF | TGTGCCAGTAGTATAAAGCGCGCGGGATCTGGAAACACCATATATTTT
TRBJ2-1 | 15 | TRBV24-1 | . | . | CATSGGPLTYNEQFF | TGTGCCACCAGTGGAGGGCCGTTGACTTACAATGAGCAGTTCTTC